This T cell receptor beta chain is from a study of shared clonotypes between healthy human individuals. Broader study findings: Only blood was sampled; tissue repertoires likely differ. Generation probabilities of non-shared clonotypes were lower (relative to those shared by all four donors).

Terminally differentiated effector memory CD45RA+ cells were excluded from the naive CD8 cells, which were CD45RO-negative and positively selected for CCR7. Every contributor of samples was a Caucasian grown-up residing in Nashville, Tennessee. Germline V gives CDR1 SGDLS, CDR2 YYNGEE. The CDR3 spans 16 residues. Trimming cost V 3 bases and J 4 bases; bases outside gene matches: 9. The assay used deep level. Only in-frame clones appear in the TCRdb table, and some are missing; sequencing was by immunoSEQ multiplex PCR. The table lists about 2.2 million clones, 93% of them singletons. To note about this clone: Its antigen is undetermined.

Sequencing input: naive CD8+ T cells from PBMCs. The clonotype originates from a man between 18 and 29 years old in good health. Some clones in this sample may be carry-over from other donors' samples. This chain connects TRBV9 to TRBJ2-1; 8 nucleotides match TRBD2. The CDR3 here is CASSASIAGTYNEQFF. For the CDR3, the DNA is TGTGCCAGCAGCGCATCAATAGCGGGAACTTACAATGAGCAGTTCTTC. The complete variable domain, with remaining parts taken from reference TRBV9 and TRBJ2-1, reads DSGVTQTPKHLITATGQRVTLRCSPRSGDLSVYWYQQSLDQGLQFLIQYYNGEERAKGNILERFSAQQFPDLHSELNLSSLELGDSALYFCASSASIAGTYNEQFFGPGTRLTVL.